This T cell receptor beta chain was profiled in a study of shared clonotypes between healthy human individuals. At the level of the study: The study used three CD4 naive, three CD4 memory, two CD8 naive and one CD8 memory plate per donor.

Clones were read by immunoSEQ multiplex PCR, and TCRdb kept only the in-frame ones, dropping some. The sample lists some 2,100,000 clones, 93% occurring once. Naive CD8 cells lacked CD45RO and underwent positive selection for CCR7, leaving out terminally differentiated effector memory CD45RA+ cells. Healthy HIV-negative adults with no recent acute infections or vaccinations were recruited as donors. V lost 7 bases and J 7 bases, leaving 20 bases between the germline ends. Germline V lookup: CDR1 MDHEN, CDR2 SYDVKM. The CDR3 has 15 amino acids. On this clone: Its target is unknown.

Study-level findings and limits: Between a few donors, naive CD4 clonotypes were shared at a level of around 5.2%. Lower generation probabilities were found for non-shared clonotypes than for those shared by all four donors.

The specimen was naive CD8+ T cells from PBMCs. The gene calls are TRBV28 and TRBJ2-1, with no clear D. This TCR was sampled from a man in his late teens or twenties in good health. Some clones in this sample may be carry-over from other donors' samples. In DNA, the CDR3 is TGTGCCAGCAATTCTCATAGGCCGGGTGAGAATGAGCAGTTCTTC. Translating gives CASNSHRPGENEQFF.